Below are 29 T cell receptor beta chains sequenced from a single sample in a study of cytomegalovirus exposure and HLA in healthy donors. Some clones are missing from TCRdb's copy, which holds only in-frame ones; the method was immunoSEQ multiplex PCR. The profile shows 110,000 to 150,000 clones, approximately 94% of them singletons. The sequencing input was PBMCs. The receptors shown here come from a man in his late teens or twenties in good health and CMV-seropositive.

The CDR3: CASTSPVGTGPYEQYF. The CDR3 bases are TGTGCCAGCACCTCACCGGTCGGGACAGGGCCCTACGAGCAGTACTTC. This chain uses TRBV28 with TRBJ2-7; 9 nucleotides line up with TRBD1. The germline V gene has CDR1 MDHEN and CDR2 SYDVKM. The CDR3 runs 16 residues. The V segment lost 7 bases and the J segment 2 bases; nucleotides outside the gene matches: 12.

This clone showed up just a few times. The chain combines TRBV28 with TRBJ2-7; 12 nucleotides align to TRBD1. Losses at the gene ends were 7 bases for V and 6 bases for J; bases not matched to a gene: 10. This CDR3 is built from 15 residues. The germline V gene encodes CDR1 MDHEN and CDR2 SYDVKM. CDR3 bases: TGTGCCAGCAAACTGGGGGGGACAGGGGGCCGCGAGCAGTACTTC. The encoded protein is CASKLGGTGGREQYF.

The chain links TRBV6-1 to TRBJ1-4, with 9 bases that match TRBD1. Trimming cost V 5 bases and J 6 bases; bases outside gene matches: 1. The CDR3 runs 13 residues. Looked up from germline, CDR1 is MNHNS and CDR2 is SASEGT. CDR3 protein: CASSRDRDEKLFF. The CDR3 region has the DNA TGTGCCAGCAGTCGGGACAGGGATGAAAAACTGTTTTTT.

The chain recombines TRBV19 with TRBJ1-5, with a tentative D call TRBD1 (6 bases). The CDR3 has 14 residues. Trimming took off 9 bases at V and 0 bases at J, with 12 bases between the two ends. In germline, CDR1 is LNHDA, CDR2 SQIVND (reference sequence). The CDR3 nucleotides are TGTGCCAGCACTAAGACAGGTAGCAATCAGCCCCAGCATTTT. Protein sequence: CASTKTGSNQPQHF.

The DNA of the CDR3 is TGTGCCATCAGTGATCAAGGTGGGCGAAGCGGGGAGCAGTTCTTC. Translation gives CAISDQGGRSGEQFF. The chain combines TRBV10-3 with TRBJ2-1; D perhaps matches TRBD2 (6 bases). Germline CDR1 reads ENHRY; CDR2 reads SYGVKD. Between the trimmed V and J ends, which lost 3 bases and 10 bases, there was a span of 19 bases. The length of the CDR3 is 15 residues.

This chain joins TRBV5-4 and TRBJ2-7, with 7 bases lining up with TRBD2. The V gene end was trimmed by 2 bases and the J gene end by 3 bases; junction bases not matched to a gene: 5. Germline V gene data show CDR1 as SGHNT and CDR2 as YYREEE (reference sequence). The CDR3 has 14 amino acids. The CDR3 loop reads CASSFGGSIYEQYF. CDR3 DNA: TGTGCCAGCAGCTTCGGCGGGAGCATCTACGAGCAGTACTTC.

This chain connects TRBV28 to TRBJ2-7; 14 bases fit TRBD2. This CDR3 contains 17 residues. With V trimmed by 5 bases and J by 3 bases, 9 bases remained unmatched. Germline V gene lookup returns CDR1 MDHEN and CDR2 SYDVKM. CDR3 nucleotides: TGTGCCAGCAGTGGGGGGACTAGCGGGAGTCGTGGCTACGAGCAGTACTTC. Protein sequence: CASSGGTSGSRGYEQYF.

This chain links TRBV2 with TRBJ1-2; no clear D gene. Trimming removed 3 bases at V and 8 bases at J, with 13 bases between. Germline CDR1 and CDR2: SNHLY and FYNNEI. The CDR3 contains 13 residues. The CDR3 nucleotides are TGTGCCAGCAGTGACAGGTCGTTCGGCGGCTACACCTTC. Protein product: CASSDRSFGGYTF.

The V call is TRBV27, the J call TRBJ2-3; D not certain. CDR3 size: 13 residues. Between the trimmed V and J ends, which lost 4 bases and 5 bases, there was a span of 10 bases. From germline, CDR1 is MNHEY and CDR2 SMNVEV (reference sequence). CDR3 amino acids: CASSSPNLDTQYF. CDR3 DNA: TGTGCCAGCAGTTCCCCCAACTTAGATACGCAGTATTTT.

V and J are TRBV5-6 and TRBJ2-4; 12 positions agree with TRBD2. Germline V gives CDR1 SGHDT, CDR2 YYEEEE. J was trimmed by 0 bases and V by 1 base; bases with no gene match: 5. This CDR3 has 18 amino acids. This chain's CDR3 is CASSLTASGRGAKNIQYF. The CDR3 nucleotides are TGTGCCAGCAGCTTGACGGCTAGCGGGAGGGGAGCCAAAAACATTCAGTACTTC.

The V gene is TRBV2, the J gene TRBJ1-5, with TRBD1 matching over 9 bases. Germline V gives CDR1 SNHLY, CDR2 FYNNEI. This CDR3 region has 16 residues. V dropped 6 bases and J dropped 0; count of bases not matched to a gene: 6. The CDR3 region has the DNA TGTGCCAGCAGGAAGACAGGGGGTAATAGCAATCAGCCCCAGCATTTT. The encoded protein is CASRKTGGNSNQPQHF.

The V and J genes are TRBV5-1 and TRBJ2-1; weak D call: TRBD1 (7 bases). This CDR3 is built from 17 residues. With 2 bases removed from V and 4 bases from J, the gap between germline ends came to 19 bases. Germline loops: CDR1 SGHRS, CDR2 YFSETQ. CDR3 sequence: CASSLYRGGETYNEQFF. The CDR3 coding sequence is TGCGCCAGCAGCTTATACAGGGGAGGTGAAACGTACAATGAGCAGTTCTTC.

The rearrangement links TRBV5-5 to TRBJ2-7; 8 bases agree with TRBD1. Germline assignment: CDR1 SGHKS and CDR2 YYEKEE (reference sequence). This CDR3 is 15 amino acids long. Losses at the gene ends were 4 bases for V and 6 bases for J; bases not matched to a gene: 12. The CDR3 loop is CASSAPGQVRAEQYF. The CDR3 nucleotides read TGTGCCAGCAGCGCCCCGGGACAGGTTAGGGCCGAGCAGTACTTC.

The V call is TRBV30, the J call TRBJ2-3, with 10 bases that match TRBD2. Losses at the gene ends were 3 bases for V and 3 bases for J; bases not matched to a gene: 6. In germline, CDR1 is GTSNPN, CDR2 SVGIG (reference sequence). The CDR3 runs to 15 residues. CDR3 sequence: CAWSASGSWTDTQYF. CDR3 DNA: TGTGCCTGGAGCGCTAGCGGGAGTTGGACAGATACGCAGTATTTT.

The J gene is TRBJ2-6, the V gene TRBV2; D gene ambiguous. The CDR3 contains 14 residues. Germline values: CDR1 SNHLY, CDR2 FYNNEI. Deletions cut 6 bases from V and 2 bases from J, with 8 bases between. CDR3 bases: TGTGCCAGCAGGGCCGAAGCTGGGGCCAACGTCCTGACTTTC. This encodes CASRAEAGANVLTF. The full variable domain, its missing parts supplied by reference TRBV2 and TRBJ2-6, is EPEVTQTPSHQVTQMGQEVILRCVPISNHLYFYWYRQILGQKVEFLVSFYNNEISEKSEIFDDQFSVERPDGSNFTLKIRSTKLEDSAMYFCASRAEAGANVLTFGAGSRLTVL.

The chain joins TRBV30 to TRBJ2-7; 11 nucleotides match TRBD2. CDR3 length: 16 residues. Germline V gene lookup returns CDR1 GTSNPN and CDR2 SVGIG (reference sequence). V shed 0 bases, J shed 3 bases, and the junction held 7 bases outside the gene matches. The CDR3 DNA is TGTGCCTGGAGTGTAGGGCTAGCGGGAGGCGGCTACGAGCAGTACTTC. Its translation: CAWSVGLAGGGYEQYF.

V is TRBV19 and J is TRBJ2-1; maybe TRBD1 (5 bases). Deletions cut 5 bases from V and 3 bases from J, with 14 bases between. The CDR3 contains 15 residues. The V gene's germline CDR1 is LNHDA and CDR2 SQIVND (reference sequence). CDR3 bases: TGTGCCAGTAGTGAAGGGGCGTCCATCTACAATGAGCAGTTCTTC. Its translation: CASSEGASIYNEQFF.

This chain connects TRBV5-4 to TRBJ2-1, with 10 positions matching TRBD2. V lost 4 bases and J lost 2; bases outside the gene matches: 6. CDR3 length: 16 residues. Germline values: CDR1 SGHNT, CDR2 YYREEE (reference sequence). Written as DNA, the CDR3 is TGTGCCAGCAGCCGGAGTGGACTAGCGGCCTACAATGAGCAGTTCTTC. The encoded protein is CASSRSGLAAYNEQFF.

This clone was counted a few times. The V and J genes are TRBV7-9 and TRBJ1-4; D remains unclear. The CDR3 has 12 amino acids. CDR1 and CDR2 (germline): SEHNR, FQNEAQ (reference sequence). Trimming took off 0 bases at V and 13 bases at J, with 9 bases between the two ends. CDR3 loop: CASSLAFGRLFF. For the CDR3, the DNA is TGTGCCAGCAGCTTAGCGTTCGGGAGACTGTTTTTT.

This chain links TRBV7-9 with TRBJ2-1, with 8 bases fitting TRBD2. CDR1 and CDR2 (germline): SEHNR, FQNEAQ (reference sequence). V lost 5 bases, J lost 3 bases, and 12 bases stayed unmatched. The CDR3 is made up of 17 amino acids. For the CDR3, the DNA is TGTGCCAGCAGCCGAGGGAGGCTAGCGGGCCACTACAATGAGCAGTTCTTC. Encoded protein: CASSRGRLAGHYNEQFF. Based on the CDR3 plus reference TRBV7-9 and TRBJ2-1, the full variable domain is DTGVSQNPRHKITKRGQNVTFRCDPISEHNRLYWYRQTLGQGPEFLTYFQNEAQLEKSRLLSDRFSAERPKGSFSTLEIQRTEQGDSAMYLCASSRGRLAGHYNEQFFGPGTRLTVL.

This clone has a single count. The rearrangement uses TRBV6-1 and TRBJ2-3; 7 bases are a match to TRBD1. CDR3 length: 16 residues. Germline values: CDR1 MNHNS, CDR2 SASEGT. J was trimmed by 2 bases and V by 0 bases; bases with no gene match: 5. The CDR3 DNA reads as TGTGCCAGCAGTGAAGCTGGCAGGGGGATCACAGATACGCAGTATTTT. Its translation is CASSEAGRGITDTQYF.

As concerns this clone: Other DNA sequences in this specimen translate into the identical CDR3. V and J are TRBV5-4 and TRBJ2-5, with D uncertain. Trimming removed 0 bases from V and 2 bases from J, with 5 bases in between. Germline-derived CDR1 and CDR2 are SGHNT and YYREEE (reference sequence). The CDR3 spans 13 residues. The CDR3 DNA reads as TGTGCCAGCAGCTTGGGCGGTCAAGAGACCCAGTACTTC. This translates into CASSLGGQETQYF.

This clone was seen just once. This sequence joins TRBV7-9 and TRBJ1-3; the D gene is possibly TRBD1 (5 bases). The CDR3 is 16 residues long. V shed 5 bases and J shed 2 bases, with 16 bases lying between them. In germline, CDR1 is SEHNR, CDR2 FQNEAQ (reference sequence). The CDR3 DNA reads as TGTGCCAGCAGCCTCCTCGGGGGGGAAACTGGAAACACCATATATTTT. Its protein product is CASSLLGGETGNTIYF.

The rearrangement uses TRBV2 and TRBJ2-1; TRBD2 matches at 7 bases. In germline, CDR1 is SNHLY, CDR2 FYNNEI. Trimming cost V 6 bases and J 7 bases; bases outside gene matches: 6. CDR3 length: 13 residues. This chain's CDR3 is CASSGGSWNEQFF. CDR3 nucleotide sequence: TGTGCCAGCAGCGGGGGGAGTTGGAATGAGCAGTTCTTC.

V and J are TRBV6-1 and TRBJ1-2; TRBD1 might be the D (6 bases). The CDR3 runs 14 residues. Germline loops: CDR1 MNHNS, CDR2 SASEGT. V was clipped by 4 bases and J by 4 bases, with 13 bases between them. The CDR3 DNA reads as TGTGCCAGCAGTGTTCTAGGGGGGGGCTATGGCTACACCTTC. This encodes CASSVLGGGYGYTF.

The gene calls are TRBV5-1 and TRBJ2-6, with 7 bases matching TRBD1. From germline, CDR1 is SGHRS and CDR2 YFSETQ. The CDR3 runs 15 residues. V shed 4 bases, J shed 2 bases, and the junction held 3 bases outside the gene matches. CDR3 amino acids: CASSPGQPGANVLTF. The CDR3, as DNA: TGCGCCAGCAGCCCGGGACAGCCTGGGGCCAACGTCCTGACTTTC.

The rearrangement links TRBV29-1 to TRBJ2-1; 12 bases line up with TRBD2. This CDR3 is built from 21 residues. After removal of 5 bases from V and 4 bases from J, the junction contained 24 bases not matched to a gene. Germline values: CDR1 SQVTM, CDR2 ANQGSEA. In DNA, the CDR3 is TGCAGCGTTTTCCCCGGCCTGACAGGGGGCATGGGACTAGCGGGTTACAATGAGCAGTTCTTC. Translation: CSVFPGLTGGMGLAGYNEQFF.

This chain connects TRBV27 to TRBJ2-7; TRBD2 agrees at 7 bases. Looked up from germline, CDR1 is MNHEY and CDR2 is SMNVEV (reference sequence). This CDR3 has 14 residues. With V trimmed by 1 base and J by 5 bases, 5 bases remained unmatched. In DNA, the CDR3 is TGTGCCAGCAGTTTATTGGTGGGAGGGGACGAGCAGTACTTC. As protein: CASSLLVGGDEQYF.

The chain combines TRBV7-9 with TRBJ2-7; TRBD1 matches at 11 bases. The germline V gene has CDR1 SEHNR and CDR2 FQNEAQ (reference sequence). After removal of 2 bases from V and 5 bases from J, the junction contained 5 bases not matched to a gene. The CDR3 totals 15 residues. CDR3 residues: CASSLSDRGLDEQYF. CDR3 sequence (DNA): TGTGCCAGCAGCTTATCGGACAGGGGGCTCGACGAGCAGTACTTC.